This T cell receptor (beta chain) was identified during a study of blood T cells in healthy people across ages. The germline V gene encodes CDR1 SGDLS and CDR2 YYNGEE. The CDR3 extends over 16 amino acids. Trimming took 4 bases from V and 0 from J; bases not matched to a gene: 6. Overall study findings and caveats: Leaving the PBMCs unsorted stopped any conclusive comparison of naive versus antigen-experienced cells.

Primers used in a second PCR of roughly 7 to 12 cycles were a sample-barcoded 5' primer and a J-beta primer mix. Carrying 12 random nucleotides, a template-switch adaptor labeled each individual cDNA molecule. TCRdb reanalysed the 5' RACE reads using MiXCR and keeps one entry per CDR3 protein. This sample has about 670,000 distinct CDR3 sequences, with around 41% found just once. In the case of this clonotype: Its specificity is unknown.

The sample taken for sequencing was blood. This chain connects TRBV9 to TRBJ1-1; 10 bases line up with TRBD1. This sequence originates from a man aged 80 or over in good health. The CDR3 DNA sequence: TGTGCCAGCAGCCGGGACAGGGGATACATGAACACTGAAGCTTTCTTT. It specifies CASSRDRGYMNTEAFF.